This TCR beta chain was sequenced for a study of technical replicates of blood from a handful of donors. Some clones are missing from TCRdb's copy, which holds only in-frame ones; the method was immunoSEQ multiplex PCR. The table shows 60,000 to 70,000 clones, with about 90% occurring only once. The V segment lost 3 bases and the J segment 4 bases; nucleotides outside the gene matches: 9. In germline, CDR1 is SGHVT, CDR2 SQSDAQ. This CDR3 has 16 residues. The sequencing sample was made of PBMCs. This chain uses TRBV7-4 with TRBJ1-5; 7 nucleotides align to TRBD1. The clonotype was recovered from a human donor in good health. Some clones in this sample may be carry-over from other donors' samples. As DNA, the CDR3 is TGTGCCAGCAGCTTTGAATGCCGCAGGGGGAATCAGCCCCAGCATTTT. As protein: CASSFECRRGNQPQHF.